This entry features one T cell receptor beta chain sequence. Its specificity is not known. Expressed TCRB transcripts were sequenced after all isolated RNA was converted to cDNA. This table comes from immunoSEQ multiplex PCR, and its TCRdb copy is limited to in-frame clones, with some not included. The sample consists of about 16,000 clones, just over 70% of them appearing once. The data belong to a study of beta chain features in type 1 diabetes. Trimming cost V 4 bases and J 0 bases, with 14 bases left between them. From germline, CDR1 is SGHRS and CDR2 YFSETQ. The CDR3 covers 15 residues. Broader study findings: Across all four CD4+ subsets, people with type 1 diabetes showed modestly shorter TCRB CDR3s.

This chain uses TRBV5-1 with TRBJ2-7; unclear D gene. The source is a man aged 25 to 40 with type 1 diabetes. What was sequenced was stem cell memory CD4+ T cells from blood. CDR3 sequence (DNA): TGCGCCAGCAGCCGCCGGTTTAGTGACTCCTACGAGCAGTACTTC. Translating it yields CASSRRFSDSYEQYF.